The entry below gives a single TCR beta chain sequence along with its context. The antigen is not known. Germline V lookup: CDR1 ENHRY, CDR2 SYGVKD. The trim removed 10 bases at V and 3 bases at J, leaving 6 bases unmatched. This CDR3 has 14 amino acids. Authors' data handling: Out-of-frame sequences were removed, leaving 2 million to 2.5 million distinct TCRbeta sequences. Assay: immunoSEQ multiplex PCR; the TCRdb copy retains only in-frame clones and omits some. For V, J and clone size, that table is used; D and trimming come from the DNA. This sample has 75,000 to 95,000 clones, with approximately 80% found just once. Single viable CD3+CD4+CD8-CD45RO+ cells were sorted as the memory CD4+ T cells. CMV serostatus came from serum IgG against pp150, pp28, p38, p52. This sample is part of a study of memory CD4+ T cells and cytomegalovirus serostatus. Study-level findings and limits: Suggested: most of the CMV-linked TCR signature lies in CD4+ memory cells. CD4+ memory repertoires contained about 40% of the roughly 160 reported CMV TCRbeta sequences.

Sequencing input: memory CD4+ T cells from blood. The sequence was obtained from an adult in good health and CMV-seronegative. This chain links TRBV10-3 with TRBJ2-6; TRBD1 matches 7 bases. CDR3 loop: CATRDRSGANVLTF. The CDR3 coding sequence is TGTGCCACCCGGGACAGAAGTGGGGCCAACGTCCTGACTTTC.